What follows are 21 T cell receptor beta chains derived from one specimen sequenced in a study of blood T cell repertoires in COVID-19. Measured with immunoSEQ multiplex PCR; TCRdb has only the in-frame clones, and not every one. The sample has approximately 220,000 clones, roughly 85% seen once; the top ten hold roughly 2.5%. The sequenced sample consisted of peripheral blood. The receptors here all came from a woman aged 40 to 50 with active or convalescent COVID-19.

The chain uses TRBV7-2 and TRBJ2-7; a weak D match, TRBD2 (6 bases). V was clipped by 3 bases and J by 3 bases, with 9 bases between them. This CDR3 is built from 13 residues. Germline CDR1 reads SGHTA; CDR2 reads FQGNSA. CDR3 region: CASSLGLLYEQYF. Here the CDR3 DNA reads TGTGCCAGCAGCTTGGGACTTCTCTACGAGCAGTACTTC.

The CDR3 sequence: CATSDLRGGGSSYNEQFF. CDR3 DNA sequence: TGTGCCACCAGTGATTTGCGTGGCGGGGGGAGCTCCTACAATGAGCAGTTCTTC. The chain is built from TRBV24-1 and TRBJ2-1, with 8 bases fitting TRBD2. The CDR3 spans 18 residues. Trimming at V came to 0 bases and at J to 0 bases, leaving 6 bases not matched to a gene. The germline gives CDR1 KGHDR, CDR2 SFDVKD.

The chain links TRBV30 to TRBJ2-5, with TRBD1 identical over 8 bases. CDR3 length: 15 residues. Trimming cost V 0 bases and J 4 bases; bases outside gene matches: 7. Germline CDR1 and CDR2: GTSNPN and SVGIG (reference sequence). DNA of the CDR3: TGTGCCTGGAGTGTCGTGGACAGGGTCGGAGAGACCCAGTACTTC. Protein product: CAWSVVDRVGETQYF. Full variable domain (missing parts from reference TRBV30 and TRBJ2-5): SQTIHQWPATLVQPVGSPLSLECTVEGTSNPNLYWYRQAAGRGLQLLFYSVGIGQISSEVPQNLSASRPQDRQFILSSKKLLLSDSGFYLCAWSVVDRVGETQYFGPGTRLLVL.

This clone has only a few counts. This chain connects TRBV12-3 or TRBV12-4 to TRBJ1-2; TRBD1 might be the D (6 bases). The CDR3 covers 11 residues. The V and J ends lost 3 bases and 9 bases respectively, with 8 bases between them. For the CDR3, the DNA is TGTGCCAGCAGTTTGACAGGCCGCTACACCTTC. It yields the protein CASSLTGRYTF.

The rearrangement uses TRBV19 and TRBJ1-4; 9 positions agree with TRBD1. V trimming: 11 bases; J trimming: 3 bases; junction bases outside the gene matches: 13. Germline V lookup: CDR1 LNHDA, CDR2 SQIVND (reference sequence). The CDR3 spans 16 residues. CDR3 bases: TGTGCCGTTGGCCCCGGGACAGGGACCGCTAATGAAAAACTGTTTTTT. This gives the protein CAVGPGTGTANEKLFF.

The rearrangement uses TRBV5-1 and TRBJ1-1, with 7 bases fitting TRBD1. J was trimmed by 0 bases and V by 5 bases; bases with no gene match: 19. Per the germline V gene, CDR1 is SGHRS and CDR2 is YFSETQ. The CDR3 length is 19 residues. The CDR3 nucleotides read TGCGCCAGCAGAGTGGGAACTCCCCCGGGACAGATACTGAACACTGAAGCTTTCTTT. Translating gives CASRVGTPPGQILNTEAFF.

Of note for this clone: The germline gene is not matched at one end of the junction; a read error may be the cause. The rearrangement uses TRBV24-1 and TRBJ1-2, with 10 bases fitting TRBD1. Germline V gene sequence: CDR1 KGHDR, CDR2 SFDVKD. The CDR3 runs to 12 residues. CDR3 in DNA: TGTGCCACCAGTGATCCCGGGACAGGGGTCCTGTTC. Amino acid sequence: CATSDPGTGVLF.

The sample holds many counts of this clone. This CDR3 is CASSRTGYEKLFF. For the CDR3, the DNA is TGTGCCAGCAGCAGAACAGGGTATGAAAAACTGTTTTTT. The V gene is TRBV6-5, the J gene TRBJ1-4; perhaps TRBD1 as D (6 bases). V was trimmed by 6 bases and J by 6 bases, leaving 11 bases between them. The germline V gene encodes CDR1 MNHEY and CDR2 SVGAGI. The CDR3 contains 13 residues.

This clone was found once. The genes are TRBV30 and TRBJ2-3; D possibly corresponds to TRBD1 (6 bases). The germline CDR1 and CDR2 sequences are GTSNPN and SVGIG (reference sequence). V was clipped by 3 bases and J by 0 bases, with 10 bases between them. The length of the CDR3 is 14 residues. CDR3 sequence reads: CAWSLRGSTDTQYF. CDR3 in DNA: TGTGCCTGGAGCCTCAGGGGTAGCACAGATACGCAGTATTTT.

This clone was detected once. One junction end disagrees with the germline gene, perhaps due to a read error. The V gene is TRBV27, the J gene TRBJ2-3; 10 nucleotides line up with TRBD1. The CDR3 runs to 18 residues. Germline loops: CDR1 MNHEY, CDR2 SMNVEV (reference sequence). The CDR3 reads CASSLSGQGLPSTDTQYF. CDR3 nucleotide sequence: TGTGCCAGCAGTCTATCGGGACAGGGGCTACCTAGCACAGATACGCAGTATTTT.

The chain carries TRBV7-2 and TRBJ1-2; the D gene is possibly TRBD1 (5 bases). V was pared by 1 base and J by 2 bases, with 11 bases between. Germline values: CDR1 SGHTA, CDR2 FQGNSA. The CDR3 covers 15 residues. CDR3 in DNA: TGTGCCAGCAGCTTAGTCGGGGGGTTGAACTATGGCTACACCTTC. Residues: CASSLVGGLNYGYTF.

The chain uses TRBV3-1 (or the pseudogene TRBV3-2) and TRBJ2-1; 9 nucleotides align to TRBD2. V shed 1 base and J 8 bases; nucleotides not matched to a gene: 6. The CDR3 is 15 amino acids. Germline CDR1 is LGHDT and CDR2 is YNNKEL (reference sequence). Written as DNA, the CDR3 is TGTGCCAGCAGCCAAGGGTTAGCGGGAGAGGATGAGCAGTTCTTC. This sequence encodes CASSQGLAGEDEQFF.

The rearrangement uses TRBV4-1 and TRBJ1-6; the D gene is possibly TRBD1 (6 bases). The CDR3 sequence is 13 residues long. Trimming removed 3 bases from V and 10 bases from J, with 10 bases in between. Per the germline V gene, CDR1 is MGHRA and CDR2 is YSYEKL. The CDR3 loop reads CASSHLQGSPLHF. The DNA of the CDR3 is TGCGCCAGCAGCCACCTACAGGGATCACCCCTCCACTTT.

J is TRBJ1-2 and V is TRBV3-1 (or the pseudogene TRBV3-2); no definite D call. The CDR3 sequence is 14 residues long. Germline lookup yields CDR1 LGHDT and CDR2 YNNKEL (reference sequence). V gave up 4 bases and J gave up 2 bases, with 11 bases separating them. CDR3 sequence: CASSLSETNYGYTF. The CDR3 nucleotides are TGTGCCAGCAGCCTTAGTGAGACAAACTATGGCTACACCTTC.

The chain is built from TRBV24-1 and TRBJ2-7; 8 bases match TRBD1. CDR3 size: 17 residues. J lost 4 bases, V lost 0 bases, and 10 bases had no gene match. Germline V CDR1 and CDR2: KGHDR, SFDVKD. The CDR3 sequence: CATSDLKSGTGVYEQYF. The CDR3 coding sequence is TGTGCCACCAGTGATTTGAAGTCCGGGACAGGCGTATACGAGCAGTACTTC.

This clone was detected many times. The CDR3 protein is CASRPTGFLGELFF. CDR3 sequence (DNA): TGTGCCAGCAGACCGACAGGGTTTCTCGGGGAGCTGTTTTTT. The V gene is TRBV6-5, the J gene TRBJ2-2; 7 bases line up with TRBD1. V lost 6 bases, J lost 7 bases, and 8 bases stayed unmatched. Germline CDR1 MNHEY, CDR2 SVGAGI. The CDR3 covers 14 residues.

This chain joins TRBV28 and TRBJ2-5; tentative D call: TRBD2 (7 bases). Germline CDR1 and CDR2: MDHEN and SYDVKM. The V end was cut by 6 bases, the J end by 3 bases, with 17 bases between. This CDR3 spans 15 amino acids. The CDR3 protein is CASRGGPGAEETQYF. CDR3 DNA sequence: TGTGCCAGCAGGGGGGGGCCGGGGGCGGAAGAGACCCAGTACTTC. Full variable domain (outside the CDR3, taken from reference TRBV28 and TRBJ2-5): DVKVTQSSRYLVKRTGEKVFLECVQDMDHENMFWYRQDPGLGLRLIYFSYDVKMKEKGDIPEGYSVSREKKERFSLILESASTNQTSMYLCASRGGPGAEETQYFGPGTRLLVL.

This clone has more than one count but fewer than ten. The chain employs TRBV2 and TRBJ2-1; 8 nucleotides match TRBD2. Germline values: CDR1 SNHLY, CDR2 FYNNEI. The V segment lost 6 bases and the J segment 3 bases; nucleotides outside the gene matches: 16. The CDR3 runs 18 residues. The CDR3 coding sequence is TGTGCCAGCAGGGGGACTAGAAACTTGGGGAACCTCTACAATGAGCAGTTCTTC. Translation: CASRGTRNLGNLYNEQFF.

The genes are TRBV9 and TRBJ1-6; TRBD1 is a possible D gene (6 bases). This CDR3 spans 16 amino acids. Looked up from germline, CDR1 is SGDLS and CDR2 is YYNGEE. V was cut by 0 bases and J by 9 bases, with 16 bases left in between. The DNA for the CDR3 is TGTGCCAGCAGCGTAGCTACCGGGGGGGCAGGTTCACCCCTCCACTTT. Its translation: CASSVATGGAGSPLHF.

The V and J genes are TRBV20-1 and TRBJ1-2, with a weak D call TRBD1 (5 bases). CDR3 size: 12 residues. Trimming removed 3 bases at V and 4 bases at J, with 9 bases between. Germline values: CDR1 DFQATT, CDR2 SNEGSKA (reference sequence). The CDR3 nucleotides are TGCAGTGCTAGTCAGGACACCTATGGCTACACCTTC. Protein: CSASQDTYGYTF.

This clone was counted between two and nine times. The chain couples TRBV18 to TRBJ2-7; D is unresolved. The germline CDR1 and CDR2 sequences are KGHSH and LQKENI. With 6 bases removed from V and 2 bases from J, the gap between germline ends came to 8 bases. The CDR3 runs 12 residues. The chain's CDR3 is CASSAETYEQYF. CDR3 in DNA: TGTGCCAGCTCGGCGGAGACCTACGAGCAGTACTTC.